Detailed here is one T cell receptor (beta chain). Germline CDR1 is KGHSH and CDR2 is LQKENI. This CDR3 contains 15 residues. V was cut by 5 bases and J by 2 bases, with 13 bases left in between. This sample is part of a study of blood T cell repertoires in COVID-19. Clones were read by immunoSEQ multiplex PCR, and TCRdb kept only the in-frame ones, dropping some. This sample yields about 220,000 clones, of which just under 85% are seen a single time; 15% belongs to the top ten. This chain connects TRBV18 to TRBJ1-3; D gene uncertain. Sequenced sample: PBMCs or T cells enriched from blood (not recorded which). This TCR derives from a man in his forties who had recovered from COVID-19. The CDR3: CASSSGLAPGNTIYF. The CDR3 DNA sequence: TGTGCCAGCTCAAGCGGGTTAGCCCCTGGAAACACCATATATTTT.